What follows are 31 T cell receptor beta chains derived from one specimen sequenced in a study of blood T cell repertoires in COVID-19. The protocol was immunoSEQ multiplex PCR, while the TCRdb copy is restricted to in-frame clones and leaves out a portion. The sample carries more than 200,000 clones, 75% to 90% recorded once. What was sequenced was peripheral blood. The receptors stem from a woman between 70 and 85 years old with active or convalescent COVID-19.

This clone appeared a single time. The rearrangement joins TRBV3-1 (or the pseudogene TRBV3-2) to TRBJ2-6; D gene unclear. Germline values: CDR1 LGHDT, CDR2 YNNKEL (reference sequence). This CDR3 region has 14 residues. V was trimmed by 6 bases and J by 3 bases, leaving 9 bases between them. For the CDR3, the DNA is TGTGCCAGCAGACCTAACGGTGGGGCCAACGTCCTGACTTTC. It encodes CASRPNGGANVLTF.

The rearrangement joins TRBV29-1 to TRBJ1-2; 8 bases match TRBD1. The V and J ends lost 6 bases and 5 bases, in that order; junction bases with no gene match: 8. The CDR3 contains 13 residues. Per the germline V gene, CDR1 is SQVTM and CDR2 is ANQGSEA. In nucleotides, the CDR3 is TGCAGCGTGCAGGACAGGGTCCGTTATGGCTACACCTTC. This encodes CSVQDRVRYGYTF.

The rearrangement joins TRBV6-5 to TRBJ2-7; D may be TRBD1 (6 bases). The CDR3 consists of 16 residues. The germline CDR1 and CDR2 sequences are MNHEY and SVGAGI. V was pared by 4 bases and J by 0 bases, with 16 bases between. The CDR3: CASSSRTGSSSYEQYF. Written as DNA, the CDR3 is TGTGCCAGCAGTTCTCGAACAGGGTCAAGCTCCTACGAGCAGTACTTC.

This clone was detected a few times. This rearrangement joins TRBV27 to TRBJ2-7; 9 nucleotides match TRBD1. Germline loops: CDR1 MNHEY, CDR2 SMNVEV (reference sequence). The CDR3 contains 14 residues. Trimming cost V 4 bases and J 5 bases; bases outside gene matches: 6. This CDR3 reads CASSSGTGWNEQYF. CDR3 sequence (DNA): TGTGCCAGCAGTTCCGGGACAGGGTGGAACGAGCAGTACTTC.

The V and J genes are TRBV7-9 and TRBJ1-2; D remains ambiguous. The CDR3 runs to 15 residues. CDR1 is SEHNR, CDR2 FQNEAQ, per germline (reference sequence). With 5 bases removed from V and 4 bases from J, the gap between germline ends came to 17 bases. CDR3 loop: CASSRPTPEGYGYTF. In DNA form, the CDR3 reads TGTGCCAGCAGCCGCCCGACACCGGAGGGCTATGGCTACACCTTC.

CDR3 sequence (DNA): TGTGCCAGCAGCTCCGACAGGACGGGCGGCATTCAGTACTTC. It is translated as CASSSDRTGGIQYF. The V call is TRBV11-3, the J call TRBJ2-4; tentative D call: TRBD1 (6 bases). The CDR3 spans 14 residues. Trimming left V 4 bases short and J 9 bases short, with 16 bases between. CDR1 and CDR2 from the germline V gene are SGHNT and YENEEA.

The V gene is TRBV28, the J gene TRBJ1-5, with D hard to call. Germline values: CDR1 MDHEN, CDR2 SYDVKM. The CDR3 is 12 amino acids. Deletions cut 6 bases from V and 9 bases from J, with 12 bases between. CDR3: CASREPKGPQHF. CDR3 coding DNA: TGTGCCAGCAGGGAGCCGAAAGGGCCCCAGCATTTT.

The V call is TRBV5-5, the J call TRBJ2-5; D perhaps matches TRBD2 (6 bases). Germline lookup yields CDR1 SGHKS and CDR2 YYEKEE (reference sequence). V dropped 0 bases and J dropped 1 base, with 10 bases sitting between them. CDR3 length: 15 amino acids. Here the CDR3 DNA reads TGTGCCAGCAGCTTGGCATGGGGAGGCCAAGAGACCCAGTACTTC. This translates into CASSLAWGGQETQYF.

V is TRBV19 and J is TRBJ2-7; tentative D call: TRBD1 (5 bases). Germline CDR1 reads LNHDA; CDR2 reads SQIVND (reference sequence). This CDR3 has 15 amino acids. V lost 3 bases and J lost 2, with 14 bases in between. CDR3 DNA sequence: TGTGCCAGTAGTATTCCAGGGAAACCTCCCTACGAGCAGTACTTC. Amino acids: CASSIPGKPPYEQYF. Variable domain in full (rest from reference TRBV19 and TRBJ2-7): DGGITQSPKYLFRKEGQNVTLSCEQNLNHDAMYWYRQDPGQGLRLIYYSQIVNDFQKGDIAEGYSVSREKKESFPLTVTSAQKNPTAFYLCASSIPGKPPYEQYFGPGTRLTVT.

For the CDR3, the DNA is TGTGCCAGTAGGGTAGGGGCGGGGGCATCCCAAGAGACCCAGTACTTC. Translation: CASRVGAGASQETQYF. The rearrangement uses TRBV19 and TRBJ2-5; weak D call: TRBD2 (7 bases). With 6 bases removed from V and 1 base from J, the gap between germline ends came to 18 bases. Germline V gives CDR1 LNHDA, CDR2 SQIVND (reference sequence). CDR3 length: 16 residues.

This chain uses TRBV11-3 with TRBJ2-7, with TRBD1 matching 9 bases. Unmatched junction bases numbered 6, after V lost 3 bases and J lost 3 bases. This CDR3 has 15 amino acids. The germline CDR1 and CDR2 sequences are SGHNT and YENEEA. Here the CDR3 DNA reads TGTGCCAGCAGCTTGGGCACAGGGGGCGGCTACGAGCAGTACTTC. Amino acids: CASSLGTGGGYEQYF.

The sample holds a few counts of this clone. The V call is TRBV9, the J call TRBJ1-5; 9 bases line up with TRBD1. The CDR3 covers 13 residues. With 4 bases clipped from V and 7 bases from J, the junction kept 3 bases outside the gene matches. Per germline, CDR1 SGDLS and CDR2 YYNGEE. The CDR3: CASSRTGDQPQHF. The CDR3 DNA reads TGTGCCAGCAGCCGGACAGGGGACCAGCCCCAGCATTTT.

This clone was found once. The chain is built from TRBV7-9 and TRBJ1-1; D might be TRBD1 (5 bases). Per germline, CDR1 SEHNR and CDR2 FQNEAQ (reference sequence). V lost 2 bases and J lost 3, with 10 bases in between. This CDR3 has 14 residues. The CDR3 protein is CASSLQGKDTEAFF. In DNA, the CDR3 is TGTGCCAGCAGCTTACAGGGAAAGGACACTGAAGCTTTCTTT.

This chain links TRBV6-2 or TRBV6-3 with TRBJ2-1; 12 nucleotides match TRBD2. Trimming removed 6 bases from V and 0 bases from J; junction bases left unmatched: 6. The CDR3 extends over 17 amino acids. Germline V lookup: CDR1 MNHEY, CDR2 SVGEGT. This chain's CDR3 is CASSRGLAGFSYNEQFF. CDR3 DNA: TGTGCCAGCAGCAGGGGACTAGCGGGTTTCTCCTACAATGAGCAGTTCTTC.

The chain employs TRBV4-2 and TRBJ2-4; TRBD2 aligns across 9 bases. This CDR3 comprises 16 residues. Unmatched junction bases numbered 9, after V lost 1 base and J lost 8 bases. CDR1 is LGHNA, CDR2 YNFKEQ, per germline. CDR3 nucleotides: TGTGCCAGCAGCCAAGTGGCGGGGGGGCATAAGGACATTCAGTACTTC. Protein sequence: CASSQVAGGHKDIQYF.

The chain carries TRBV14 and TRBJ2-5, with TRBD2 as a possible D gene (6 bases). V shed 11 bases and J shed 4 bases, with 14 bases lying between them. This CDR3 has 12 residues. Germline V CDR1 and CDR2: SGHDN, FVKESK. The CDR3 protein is CAAGGSPETQYF. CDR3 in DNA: TGTGCCGCTGGAGGGTCCCCAGAGACCCAGTACTTC.

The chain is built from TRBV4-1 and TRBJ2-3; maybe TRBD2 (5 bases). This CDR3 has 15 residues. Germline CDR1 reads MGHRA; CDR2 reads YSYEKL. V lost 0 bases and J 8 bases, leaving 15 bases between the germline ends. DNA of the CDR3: TGCGCCAGCAGCCAAGATTACCAGGAAGGAGGTACGCAGTATTTT. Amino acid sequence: CASSQDYQEGGTQYF.

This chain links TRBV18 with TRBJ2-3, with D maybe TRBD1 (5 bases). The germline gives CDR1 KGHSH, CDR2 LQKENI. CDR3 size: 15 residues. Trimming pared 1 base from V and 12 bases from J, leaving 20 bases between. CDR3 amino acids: CASSPQMGRGFVQYF. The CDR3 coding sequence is TGTGCCAGCTCACCACAGATGGGAAGGGGATTCGTACAGTATTTT. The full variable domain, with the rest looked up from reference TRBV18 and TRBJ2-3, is NAGVMQNPRHLVRRRGQEARLRCSPMKGHSHVYWYRQLPEEGLKFMVYLQKENIIDESGMPKERFSAEFPKEGPSILRIQQVVRGDSAAYFCASSPQMGRGFVQYFGPGTRLTVL.

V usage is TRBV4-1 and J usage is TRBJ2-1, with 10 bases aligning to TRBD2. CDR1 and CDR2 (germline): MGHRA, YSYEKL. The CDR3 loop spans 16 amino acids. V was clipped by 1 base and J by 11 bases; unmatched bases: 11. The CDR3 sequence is CASSQGGAGGRNKQFF. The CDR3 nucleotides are TGCGCCAGCAGCCAAGGGGGAGCGGGGGGGCGCAACAAGCAGTTCTTC.

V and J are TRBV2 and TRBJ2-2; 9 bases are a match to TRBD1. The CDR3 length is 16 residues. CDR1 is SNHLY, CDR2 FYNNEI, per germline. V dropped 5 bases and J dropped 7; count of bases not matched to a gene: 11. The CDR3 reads CASSRQGVGSSGELFF. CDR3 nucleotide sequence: TGTGCCAGCAGTCGACAGGGGGTGGGTTCGAGCGGGGAGCTGTTTTTT.

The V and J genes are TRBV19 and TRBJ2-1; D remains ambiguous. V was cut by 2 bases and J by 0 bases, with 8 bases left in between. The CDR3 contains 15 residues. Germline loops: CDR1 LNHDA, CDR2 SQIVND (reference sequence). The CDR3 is CASSITPRSYNEQFF. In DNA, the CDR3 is TGTGCCAGTAGTATAACACCCCGCTCCTACAATGAGCAGTTCTTC.

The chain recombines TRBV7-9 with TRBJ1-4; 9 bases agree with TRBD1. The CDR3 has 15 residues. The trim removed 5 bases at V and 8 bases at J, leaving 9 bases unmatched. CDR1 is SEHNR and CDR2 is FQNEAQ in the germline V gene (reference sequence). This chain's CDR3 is CASSALQGAQEKLFF. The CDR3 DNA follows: TGTGCCAGCAGCGCCCTACAGGGGGCGCAGGAAAAACTGTTTTTT.

The CDR3 region is CASSQEDWNFDHTDTQYF. The CDR3 nucleotides are TGTGCCAGCAGCCAAGAGGACTGGAACTTTGATCACACAGATACGCAGTATTTT. This chain links TRBV14 with TRBJ2-3, with D possibly being TRBD2 (5 bases). V gave up 0 bases and J gave up 2 bases, with 18 bases separating them. The CDR3 covers 18 residues. Germline V gene data show CDR1 as SGHDN and CDR2 as FVKESK.

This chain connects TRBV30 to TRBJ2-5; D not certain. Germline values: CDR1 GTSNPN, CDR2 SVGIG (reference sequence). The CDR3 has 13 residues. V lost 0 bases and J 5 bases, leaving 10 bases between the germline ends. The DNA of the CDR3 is TGTGCCTGGAGTGTTGTCGAGAGGGAGACCCAGTACTTC. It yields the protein CAWSVVERETQYF.

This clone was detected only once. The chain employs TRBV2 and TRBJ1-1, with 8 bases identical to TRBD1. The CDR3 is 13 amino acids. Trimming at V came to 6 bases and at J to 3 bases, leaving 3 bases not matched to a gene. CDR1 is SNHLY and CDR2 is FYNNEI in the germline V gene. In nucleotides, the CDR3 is TGTGCCAGCAGGACAGGGGAGGACACTGAAGCTTTCTTT. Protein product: CASRTGEDTEAFF.

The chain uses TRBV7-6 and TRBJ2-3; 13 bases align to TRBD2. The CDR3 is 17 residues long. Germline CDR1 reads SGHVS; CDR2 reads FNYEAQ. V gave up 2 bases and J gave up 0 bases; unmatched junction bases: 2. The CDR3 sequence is CASSLRLAGGSTDTQYF. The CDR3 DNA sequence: TGTGCCAGCAGCTTAAGACTAGCGGGGGGAAGCACAGATACGCAGTATTTT. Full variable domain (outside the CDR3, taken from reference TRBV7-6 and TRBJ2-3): GAGVSQSPRYKVTKRGQDVALRCDPISGHVSLYWYRQALGQGPEFLTYFNYEAQQDKSGLPNDRFSAERPEGSISTLTIQRTEQRDSAMYRCASSLRLAGGSTDTQYFGPGTRLTVL.

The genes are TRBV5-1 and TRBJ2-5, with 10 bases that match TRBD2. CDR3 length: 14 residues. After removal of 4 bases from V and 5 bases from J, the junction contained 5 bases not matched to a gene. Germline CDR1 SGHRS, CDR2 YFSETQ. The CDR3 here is CASSAEAGGETQYF. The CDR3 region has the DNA TGCGCCAGCAGCGCTGAAGCGGGAGGGGAGACCCAGTACTTC.

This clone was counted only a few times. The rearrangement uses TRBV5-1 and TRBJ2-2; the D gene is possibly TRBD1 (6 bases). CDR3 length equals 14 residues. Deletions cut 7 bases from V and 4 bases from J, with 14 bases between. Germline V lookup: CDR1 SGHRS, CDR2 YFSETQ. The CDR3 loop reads CASCPQGSTGELFF. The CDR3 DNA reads TGCGCCAGCTGCCCACAGGGTAGCACCGGGGAGCTGTTTTTT. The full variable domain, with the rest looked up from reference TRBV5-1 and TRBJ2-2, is KAGVTQTPRYLIKTRGQQVTLSCSPISGHRSVSWYQQTPGQGLQFLFEYFSETQRNKGNFPGRFSGRQFSNSRSEMNVSTLELGDSALYLCASCPQGSTGELFFGEGSRLTVL.

CDR3 nucleotides: TGTGCCAGCAGCTTAGGGGGGCAGGGAGATGATCAGCCCCAGCATTTT. Protein product: CASSLGGQGDDQPQHF. The chain carries TRBV7-9 and TRBJ1-5, with D possibly being TRBD1 (6 bases). CDR3 length: 16 amino acids. Trimming took 1 base from V and 5 from J, leaving 15 bases between them. Germline CDR1 and CDR2: SEHNR and FQNEAQ (reference sequence).

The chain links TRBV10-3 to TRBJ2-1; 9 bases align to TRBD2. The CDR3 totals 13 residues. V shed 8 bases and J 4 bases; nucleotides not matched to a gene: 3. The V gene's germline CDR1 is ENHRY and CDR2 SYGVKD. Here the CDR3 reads CAIWTSEYNEQFF. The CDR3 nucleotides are TGTGCCATCTGGACTAGCGAGTACAATGAGCAGTTCTTC.

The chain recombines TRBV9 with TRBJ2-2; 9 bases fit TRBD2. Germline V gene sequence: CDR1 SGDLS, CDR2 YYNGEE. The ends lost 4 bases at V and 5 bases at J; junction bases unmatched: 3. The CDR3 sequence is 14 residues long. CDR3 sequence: CASSISGGTGELFF. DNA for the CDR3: TGTGCCAGCAGCATAAGCGGGGGGACCGGGGAGCTGTTTTTT.